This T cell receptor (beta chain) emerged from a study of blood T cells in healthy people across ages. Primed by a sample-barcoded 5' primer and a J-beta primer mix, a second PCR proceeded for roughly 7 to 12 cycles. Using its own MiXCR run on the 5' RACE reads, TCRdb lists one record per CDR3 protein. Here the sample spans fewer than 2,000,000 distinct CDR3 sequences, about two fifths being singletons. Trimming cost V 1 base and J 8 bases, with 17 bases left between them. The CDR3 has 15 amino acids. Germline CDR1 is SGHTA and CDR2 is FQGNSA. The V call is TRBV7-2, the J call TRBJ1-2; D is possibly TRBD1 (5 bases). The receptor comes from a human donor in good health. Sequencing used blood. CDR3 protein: CASSLGFQGERGYTF. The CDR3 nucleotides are TGTGCCAGCAGCTTAGGATTTCAGGGTGAGAGAGGCTACACCTTC.